This TCR beta chain stems from a study of early T cells in non-severe SARS-CoV-2 infection. This clonotype was seen only a few times. TCRdb fed the 5' RACE reads into MiXCR, producing one record per CDR3 protein. The sample has tens of thousands of distinct CDR3 sequences; approximately 5% are singletons. Germline trimming cut 4 bases from V and 1 base from J; bases unmatched to any gene: 5. From germline, CDR1 is SGHRS and CDR2 YFSETQ. This CDR3 is built from 15 residues. The rearrangement joins TRBV5-1 to TRBJ2-3; the match to TRBD2 covers 8 bases. The receptor comes from an adult who was a healthcare worker with PCR-confirmed SARS-CoV-2 infection or an uninfected control (not recorded which). Sequences were obtained from whole blood. The CDR3 protein is CASSRRGGGTDTQYF. The CDR3 nucleotides read TGCGCCAGCAGCCGTCGGGGGGGTGGCACAGATACGCAGTATTTT.